These 9 T cell receptor beta chains came from one sample sequenced in a study of T cells after yellow fever vaccination. MiXCR, run by TCRdb on the 5' RACE reads, gives a single entry per CDR3 protein. The data show about 220,000 distinct CDR3 sequences, under 3.5% seen once. The input for sequencing was CD4+ T cells sorted from PBMCs, taken 10 days after the yellow fever booster vaccination. These receptors came from a young man who received the YFV17D yellow fever vaccine.

This clonotype has at least ten counts. The genes are TRBV5-5 and TRBJ1-2; D is ambiguous. The CDR3 length is 11 residues. Trimming took 7 bases from V and 5 from J, leaving 9 bases between them. Germline assignment: CDR1 SGHKS and CDR2 YYEKEE (reference sequence). DNA of the CDR3: TGTGCCAGCGGACGGCCTTATGGCTACACCTTC. It encodes CASGRPYGYTF.

This clonotype was recorded at least ten times. The chain carries TRBV20-1 and TRBJ2-2; TRBD2 matches 8 bases. Germline-derived CDR1 and CDR2 are DFQATT and SNEGSKA (reference sequence). V dropped 6 bases and J dropped 4; count of bases not matched to a gene: 7. The CDR3 totals 14 residues. The CDR3 DNA follows: TGCAGTGCCCTCCGGGGGGGCGCCACCGGGGAGCTGTTTTTT. Translating gives CSALRGGATGELFF.

In this sample, this clonotype turned up a few times. This chain links TRBV3-1 with TRBJ2-1; the match to TRBD1 covers 7 bases. Germline lookup yields CDR1 LGHDT and CDR2 YNNKEL (reference sequence). The CDR3 has 14 residues. The V segment lost 3 bases and the J segment 10 bases; nucleotides outside the gene matches: 9. Here the CDR3 DNA reads TGTGCCAGCAGCCAGCGTAGCGAACAGGGGGAGCAGTTCTTC. This translates into CASSQRSEQGEQFF.

At least ten counts were recorded for this clonotype. The chain carries TRBV7-6 and TRBJ2-5; the D gene is possibly TRBD2 (7 bases). V shed 8 bases and J shed 2 bases, with 15 bases lying between them. CDR1 is SGHVS and CDR2 is FNYEAQ in the germline V gene. The CDR3 is 14 residues long. In nucleotides, the CDR3 is TGTGCCAGCTTGCGGGGGCTAACTCAAGAGACCCAGTACTTC. Encoded protein: CASLRGLTQETQYF.

There are many counts of this clonotype. V usage is TRBV7-8 and J usage is TRBJ2-7; 7 bases fit TRBD1. The CDR3 covers 13 residues. Unmatched junction bases numbered 6, after V lost 6 bases and J lost 4 bases. CDR1 is SGHVS, CDR2 FQNEAQ, per germline. The CDR3 nucleotides are TGTGCCAGCAGTCTAGACAGGGCTTACGAGCAGTACGTC. Translating it yields CASSLDRAYEQYV.

In its sample, this clonotype was seen many times. This rearrangement joins TRBV10-3 to TRBJ1-4; D is uncertain. In germline, CDR1 is ENHRY, CDR2 SYGVKD. V dropped 8 bases and J dropped 0 bases, with 16 bases sitting between them. The CDR3 loop spans 16 amino acids. CDR3 DNA sequence: TGTGCCATCTCTGATTCTTCATCGGCAACTAATGAAAAACTGTTTTTT. Amino acid sequence: CAISDSSSATNEKLFF.

This chain joins TRBV5-5 and TRBJ2-7; 8 positions match TRBD1. Germline loops: CDR1 SGHKS, CDR2 YYEKEE (reference sequence). CDR3 length: 15 amino acids. The ends lost 5 bases at V and 2 bases at J; junction bases unmatched: 9. CDR3 residues: CASSTGQGGTYEQYV. CDR3 in DNA: TGTGCCAGCAGTACCGGACAGGGAGGAACCTACGAGCAGTACGTC.

In its sample, this clonotype was seen many times. The chain carries TRBV5-1 and TRBJ2-7; no firm D call. The CDR3 extends over 12 amino acids. Germline values: CDR1 SGHRS, CDR2 YFSETQ. V was shortened by 0 bases and J by 7 bases, with 8 bases between the two germline ends. In nucleotides, the CDR3 is TGCGCCAGCAGCTTGGACGGATGGGAGCAGTACGTC. It is translated as CASSLDGWEQYV.

This clonotype was recorded many times. The chain joins TRBV3-2 to TRBJ2-5; no DNA check was done on the table's D call, TRBD2. TRBV3-2 is a pseudogene. CDR3 length: 11 amino acids. CDR3 residues: CASGLQGTQYF. The CDR3 DNA reads TGTGCCAGCGGACTCCAGGGGACCCAGTACTTC.